This record looks at one T cell receptor (beta chain) sequence and its context. These data come from a study of cytomegalovirus exposure and HLA in healthy donors. The CDR3 runs to 14 residues. The germline CDR1 and CDR2 sequences are SGHRS and YFSETQ. V was pared by 9 bases and J by 3 bases, with 16 bases between. PCR involved 60 Vbeta and 13 Jbeta primers. Profiling relied on immunoSEQ multiplex PCR, and the TCRdb table lists in-frame clones only, not all of them. The sample contains around 150,000 clones, around 79% of which appear only once. The sequencing input was PBMCs. The genes are TRBV5-1 and TRBJ2-1; TRBD1 might be the D (5 bases). This TCR was recovered from a woman in her 40s in good health and CMV-seronegative. In DNA form, the CDR3 reads TGCGCCACGGCGGCAGGACAACTCTACAATGAGCAGTTCTTC. Residues: CATAAGQLYNEQFF.